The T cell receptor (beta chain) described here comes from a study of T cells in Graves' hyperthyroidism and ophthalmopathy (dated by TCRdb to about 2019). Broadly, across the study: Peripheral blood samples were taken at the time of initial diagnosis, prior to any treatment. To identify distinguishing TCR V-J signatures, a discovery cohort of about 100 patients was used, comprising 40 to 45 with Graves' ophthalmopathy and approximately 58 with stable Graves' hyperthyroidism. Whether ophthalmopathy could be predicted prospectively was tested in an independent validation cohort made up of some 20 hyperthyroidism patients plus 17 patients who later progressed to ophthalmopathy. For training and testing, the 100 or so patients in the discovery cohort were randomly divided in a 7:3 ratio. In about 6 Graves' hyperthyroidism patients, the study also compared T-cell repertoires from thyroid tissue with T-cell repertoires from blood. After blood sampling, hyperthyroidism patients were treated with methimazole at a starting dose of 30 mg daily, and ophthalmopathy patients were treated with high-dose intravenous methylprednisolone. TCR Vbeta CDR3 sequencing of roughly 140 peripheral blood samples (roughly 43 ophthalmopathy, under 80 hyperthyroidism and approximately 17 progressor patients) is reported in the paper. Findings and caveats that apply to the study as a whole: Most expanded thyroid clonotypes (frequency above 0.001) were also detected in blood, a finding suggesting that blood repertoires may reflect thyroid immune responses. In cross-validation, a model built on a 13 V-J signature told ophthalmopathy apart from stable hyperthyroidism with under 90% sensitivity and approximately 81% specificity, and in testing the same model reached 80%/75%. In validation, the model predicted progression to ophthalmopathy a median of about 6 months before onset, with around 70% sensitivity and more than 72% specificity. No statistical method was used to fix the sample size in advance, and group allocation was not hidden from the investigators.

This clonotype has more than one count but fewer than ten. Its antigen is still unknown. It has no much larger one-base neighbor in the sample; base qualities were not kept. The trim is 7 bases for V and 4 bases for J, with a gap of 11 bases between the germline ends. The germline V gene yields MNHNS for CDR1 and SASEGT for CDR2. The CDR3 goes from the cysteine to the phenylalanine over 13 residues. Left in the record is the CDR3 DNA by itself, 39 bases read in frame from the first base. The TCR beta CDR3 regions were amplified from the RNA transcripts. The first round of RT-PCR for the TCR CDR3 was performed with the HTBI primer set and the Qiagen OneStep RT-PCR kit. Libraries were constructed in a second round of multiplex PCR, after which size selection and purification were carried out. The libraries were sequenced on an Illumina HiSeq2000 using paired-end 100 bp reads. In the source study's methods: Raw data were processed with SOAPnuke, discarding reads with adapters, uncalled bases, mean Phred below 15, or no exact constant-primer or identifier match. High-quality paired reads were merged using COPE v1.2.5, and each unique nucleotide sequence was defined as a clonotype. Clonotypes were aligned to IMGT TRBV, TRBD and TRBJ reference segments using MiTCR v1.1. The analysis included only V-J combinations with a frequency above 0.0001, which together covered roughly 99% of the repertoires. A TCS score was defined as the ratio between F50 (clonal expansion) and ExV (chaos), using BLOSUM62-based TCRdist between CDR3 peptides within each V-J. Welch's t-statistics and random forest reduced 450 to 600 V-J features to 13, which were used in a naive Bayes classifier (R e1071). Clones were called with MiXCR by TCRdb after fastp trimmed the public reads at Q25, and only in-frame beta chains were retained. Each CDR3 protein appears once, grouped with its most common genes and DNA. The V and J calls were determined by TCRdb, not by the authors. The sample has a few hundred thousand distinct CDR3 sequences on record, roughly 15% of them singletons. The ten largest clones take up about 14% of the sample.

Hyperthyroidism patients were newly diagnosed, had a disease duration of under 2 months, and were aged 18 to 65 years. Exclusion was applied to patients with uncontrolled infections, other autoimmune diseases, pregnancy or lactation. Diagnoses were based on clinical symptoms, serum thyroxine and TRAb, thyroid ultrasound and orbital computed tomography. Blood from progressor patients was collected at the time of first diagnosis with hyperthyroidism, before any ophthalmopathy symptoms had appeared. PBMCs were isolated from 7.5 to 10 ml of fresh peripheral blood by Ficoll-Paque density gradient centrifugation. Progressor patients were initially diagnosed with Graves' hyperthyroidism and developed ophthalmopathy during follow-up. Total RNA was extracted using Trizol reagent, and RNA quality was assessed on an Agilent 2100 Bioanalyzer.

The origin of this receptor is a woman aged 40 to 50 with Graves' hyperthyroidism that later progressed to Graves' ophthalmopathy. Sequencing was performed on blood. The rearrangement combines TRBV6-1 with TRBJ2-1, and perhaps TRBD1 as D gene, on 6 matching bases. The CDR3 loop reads CASIGQLYNEQFF. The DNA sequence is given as TGTGCCAGCATAGGACAGTTGTACAATGAGCAGTTCTTC.